One and the same sample provided the 23 T cell receptor beta chains below, sequenced in a study of T cell repertoires in cytomegalovirus infection. In TCRdb, the reads were re-called with MiXCR into one record per CDR3 protein. This sample has approximately 700,000 distinct CDR3 sequences, with roughly a third found just once. Specimen: PBMCs. The receptors were sampled from a human donor in good health (CMV status not recorded). Some clones in this sample may be carry-over from other donors' samples.

This clonotype was recorded at least ten times. The gene calls are TRBV11-2 and TRBJ1-2; TRBD1 is a possible D gene (5 bases). The CDR3 is 15 residues long. The germline V gene has CDR1 SGHAT and CDR2 FQNNGV. V dropped 2 bases and J dropped 4 bases, with 14 bases sitting between them. CDR3 nucleotide sequence: TGTGCCAGCAGCTTACCGGGACTCCTGCCCTATGGCTACACCTTC. Its protein is CASSLPGLLPYGYTF.

V gene TRBV19 combines with J gene TRBJ1-5; 9 bases fit TRBD1. Germline values: CDR1 LNHDA, CDR2 SQIVND (reference sequence). The CDR3 length is 15 residues. J gave up 4 bases and V 9 bases, and 10 bases lay outside the gene matches. The CDR3 loop is CASRRAGTGNQPQHF. The CDR3 coding sequence is TGTGCCAGCCGCCGAGCTGGGACAGGGAATCAGCCCCAGCATTTT.

The V call is TRBV5-5, the J call TRBJ1-5; D unclear. This CDR3 is 15 amino acids long. Germline V gene lookup returns CDR1 SGHKS and CDR2 YYEKEE (reference sequence). V lost 2 bases and J lost 4, with 13 bases in between. DNA of the CDR3: TGTGCCAGCAGCTTAGTTTCTGAGATTAATCAGCCCCAGCATTTT. Protein sequence: CASSLVSEINQPQHF. Together with reference TRBV5-5 and TRBJ1-5, the CDR3 gives the full variable domain: DAGVTQSPTHLIKTRGQQVTLRCSPISGHKSVSWYQQVLGQGPQFIFQYYEKEERGRGNFPDRFSARQFPNYSSELNVNALLLGDSALYLCASSLVSEINQPQHFGDGTRLSIL.

The chain recombines TRBV19 with TRBJ2-5; D unclear. Germline V lookup: CDR1 LNHDA, CDR2 SQIVND (reference sequence). With 5 bases removed from V and 5 bases from J, the gap between germline ends came to 24 bases. This CDR3 has 17 residues. The CDR3: CASSFGATIDPRETQYF. For the CDR3, the DNA is TGTGCCAGTAGTTTCGGAGCCACCATAGATCCCCGGGAGACCCAGTACTTC.

This clonotype was counted only a few times. The V call is TRBV11-3, the J call TRBJ2-3; 8 nucleotides agree with TRBD1. The germline V gene has CDR1 SGHNT and CDR2 YENEEA. V lost 3 bases to trimming and J lost 4 bases; unmatched junction nucleotides: 3. The CDR3 sequence is 14 residues long. The CDR3 protein is CASSFRQGSDTQYF. DNA of the CDR3: TGTGCCAGCAGCTTCCGACAGGGGTCAGATACGCAGTATTTT.

This clonotype was picked up a small number of times. The junction departs from the called germline gene at one end, perhaps through a read error. The chain recombines TRBV7-7 with TRBJ2-1; perhaps TRBD1 as D (6 bases). Germline lookup yields CDR1 SSHAT and CDR2 FNYEAQ (reference sequence). The CDR3 spans 15 residues. This CDR3 is CASSFSTGSYNEQFF. The CDR3 DNA reads as TGTGCTAGCAGCTTTTCTACAGGGTCCTACAATGAGCAGTTCTTC.

On this clonotype: It may be a read error: a sequence one base away is much more abundant. No conserved phenylalanine or tryptophan is present at the end of the CDR3, so a read error is the likely explanation. The V call is TRBV7-2, the J call TRBJ2-1; D remains ambiguous. CDR3 length equals 13 residues. CDR1 and CDR2 (germline): SGHTA, FQGNSA. Trimming shortened V by 5 bases and J by 4 bases, and 9 bases separated the two germline ends. CDR3 sequence reads: CASSPGIYNEQFL. CDR3 DNA: TGTGCCAGCAGCCCGGGCATATACAATGAGCAGTTCTTA.

This sequence joins TRBV5-1 and TRBJ2-5; TRBD2 matches at 11 bases. The CDR3 runs 19 residues. Germline CDR1 and CDR2: SGHRS and YFSETQ. V shed 0 bases and J 2 bases; nucleotides not matched to a gene: 12. CDR3 protein: CASSLAGGLAGGLQETQYF. The CDR3, as DNA: TGCGCCAGCAGCTTGGCCGGCGGGCTAGCGGGGGGACTGCAAGAGACCCAGTACTTC.

The chain is built from TRBV28 and TRBJ1-5; D uncertain. Trimming took off 2 bases at V and 4 bases at J, with 9 bases between the two ends. Germline V lookup: CDR1 MDHEN, CDR2 SYDVKM. The CDR3 extends over 14 amino acids. CDR3 coding DNA: TGTGCCAGCAGTTTAGAAACGGAGAATCAGCCCCAGCATTTT. Translated, it gives CASSLETENQPQHF.

The chain links TRBV19 to TRBJ1-2, with TRBD1 identical over 8 bases. Losses at the gene ends were 7 bases for V and 1 base for J; bases not matched to a gene: 5. The CDR3 runs 14 residues. Looked up from germline, CDR1 is LNHDA and CDR2 is SQIVND (reference sequence). CDR3 region: CASTRQGNNYGYTF. DNA of the CDR3: TGTGCCAGTACCAGACAGGGGAATAACTATGGCTACACCTTC.

J is TRBJ1-4 and V is TRBV28; D is possibly TRBD1 (6 bases). Germline-derived CDR1 and CDR2 are MDHEN and SYDVKM. With 6 bases removed from V and 6 bases from J, the gap between germline ends came to 20 bases. The CDR3 is made up of 16 amino acids. The CDR3 bases are TGTGCCAGCAGACCCACAGGGACCGCCCTCCATGAAAAACTGTTTTTT. Protein: CASRPTGTALHEKLFF.

This clonotype was counted once. V and J are TRBV20-1 and TRBJ2-7, with D maybe TRBD1 (5 bases). V gave up 1 base and J gave up 0 bases, with 19 bases separating them. In germline, CDR1 is DFQATT, CDR2 SNEGSKA (reference sequence). This CDR3 has 17 residues. CDR3 nucleotides: TGCAGTGCTAGAGGGGTGGCCGGACACTCTCTCTCCTACGAGCAGTACTTC. Protein: CSARGVAGHSLSYEQYF.

Points on this clonotype: A much larger clonotype is one base distant, so this may be a read error. Because the CDR3 is missing its conserved closing phenylalanine or tryptophan, this is likely a read error. The chain joins TRBV7-2 to TRBJ1-1; 7 bases map to TRBD1. Germline trimming cut 10 bases from V and 3 bases from J; bases unmatched to any gene: 8. The V gene's germline CDR1 is SGHTA and CDR2 FQGNSA. This CDR3 comprises 13 residues. DNA of the CDR3: TGTGCCATCGAGCCCAGGGGGTACACTGAAGCTTTCATT. It translates to CAIEPRGYTEAFI.

J is TRBJ1-2 and V is TRBV5-1, with D possibly being TRBD1 (5 bases). Trimming took 1 base from V and 2 from J, leaving 12 bases between them. Germline CDR1 SGHRS, CDR2 YFSETQ. CDR3 size: 15 residues. CDR3 in DNA: TGCGCCAGCAGCTTGAGGGGAGGGGACAACTATGGCTACACCTTC. Amino acids: CASSLRGGDNYGYTF. Full variable domain (remainder filled in from reference TRBV5-1 and TRBJ1-2): KAGVTQTPRYLIKTRGQQVTLSCSPISGHRSVSWYQQTPGQGLQFLFEYFSETQRNKGNFPGRFSGRQFSNSRSEMNVSTLELGDSALYLCASSLRGGDNYGYTFGSGTRLTVV.

The chain recombines TRBV6-5 with TRBJ2-7, with 8 bases matching TRBD1. This CDR3 spans 16 amino acids. With V trimmed by 2 bases and J by 0 bases, 6 bases remained unmatched. The germline V gene has CDR1 MNHEY and CDR2 SVGAGI. The CDR3 sequence is CASSYASTGDSYEQYF. The CDR3 region has the DNA TGTGCCAGCAGTTACGCCTCGACAGGGGACTCCTACGAGCAGTACTTC.

The gene calls are TRBV6-1 and TRBJ1-1, with D unclear. Trimming pared 6 bases from V and 5 bases from J, leaving 13 bases between. From germline, CDR1 is MNHNS and CDR2 SASEGT. CDR3 length: 13 amino acids. The CDR3 sequence: CASSRELGTEAFF. In DNA, the CDR3 is TGTGCCAGCAGCCGGGAGTTAGGGACTGAAGCTTTCTTT.

The chain uses TRBV28 and TRBJ1-3; no clear D gene. Trimming took off 5 bases at V and 0 bases at J, with 11 bases between the two ends. This CDR3 has 15 residues. CDR1 is MDHEN and CDR2 is SYDVKM in the germline V gene. The CDR3 nucleotides read TGTGCCAGCAGTCCTAGAACAATCTCTGGAAACACCATATATTTT. It yields the protein CASSPRTISGNTIYF.

This chain uses TRBV9 with TRBJ1-6; D is ambiguous. The CDR3 is made up of 16 amino acids. The ends were cut back, 3 bases at V and 6 bases at J, with 16 bases in the middle. The germline V gene has CDR1 SGDLS and CDR2 YYNGEE. CDR3 amino acids: CASSGGMPDGNSPLHF. CDR3 nucleotide sequence: TGTGCCAGCAGCGGTGGGATGCCCGACGGTAATTCACCCCTCCACTTT.

The V and J genes are TRBV2 and TRBJ2-7; possibly TRBD2 for D (6 bases). CDR1 and CDR2 from the germline V gene are SNHLY and FYNNEI. V was trimmed by 8 bases and J by 1 base, leaving 18 bases between them. The length of the CDR3 is 15 residues. In nucleotides, the CDR3 is TGTGCCAGCTCGGGGAGGATTAACATGTCCTACGAGCAGTACTTC. Amino acids: CASSGRINMSYEQYF.

The rearrangement links TRBV28 to TRBJ1-3; 7 bases are a match to TRBD1. Germline CDR1 MDHEN, CDR2 SYDVKM. This CDR3 has 14 amino acids. The trim removed 6 bases at V and 2 bases at J, leaving 4 bases unmatched. The CDR3 DNA follows: TGTGCCAGCAGCAAAACAGGGGCTGGAAACACCATATATTTT. This gives the protein CASSKTGAGNTIYF. The full variable domain, in which reference TRBV28 and TRBJ1-3 provide the parts outside the CDR3, is DVKVTQSSRYLVKRTGEKVFLECVQDMDHENMFWYRQDPGLGLRLIYFSYDVKMKEKGDIPEGYSVSREKKERFSLILESASTNQTSMYLCASSKTGAGNTIYFGEGSWLTVV.

The table lists this clonotype with a few counts. The genes are TRBV9 and TRBJ2-1, with a possible D match to TRBD2 (6 bases). CDR1 is SGDLS, CDR2 YYNGEE, per germline. V lost 6 bases and J 7 bases, leaving 14 bases between the germline ends. This CDR3 spans 13 amino acids. In DNA, the CDR3 is TGTGCCAGCAACAGCCGGGACTCAAATGAGCAGTTCTTC. This translates into CASNSRDSNEQFF.

This clonotype came up many times. The chain carries TRBV7-8 and TRBJ2-1; D is unresolved. Trimming left V 3 bases short and J 7 bases short, with 10 bases between. This CDR3 has 13 residues. Germline values: CDR1 SGHVS, CDR2 FQNEAQ. The CDR3 nucleotides are TGTGCCAGCAGCTTTCAGACTCTTAATGAGCAGTTCTTC. Translation gives CASSFQTLNEQFF.

The chain couples TRBV20-1 to TRBJ1-1; tentatively, D is TRBD1 (5 bases). The germline CDR1 and CDR2 sequences are DFQATT and SNEGSKA (reference sequence). Trimming stripped 5 bases from V and 1 base from J, with 17 bases between. This CDR3 is 15 amino acids long. CDR3 DNA: TGCAGTGCTTCCCGGGACCCAATCCCGAACACTGAAGCTTTCTTT. It codes for CSASRDPIPNTEAFF.